Following are 20 T cell receptor beta chains from one sample sequenced in a study of blood T cell repertoires in COVID-19. Only in-frame clones appear in the TCRdb table, and some are missing; sequencing was by immunoSEQ multiplex PCR. The table has 300,000 to 350,000 clones, roughly 90% seen once. The sequencing input was PBMCs or T cells enriched from blood (not recorded which). Every receptor here comes from a woman between 25 and 40 years old who had been exposed to COVID-19.

This clone was picked up one time. The chain carries TRBV5-1 and TRBJ1-5; perhaps TRBD1 as D (5 bases). The CDR3 loop spans 15 amino acids. The ends were cut back, 5 bases at V and 1 base at J, with 13 bases in the middle. Germline CDR1 reads SGHRS; CDR2 reads YFSETQ. DNA of the CDR3: TGCGCCAGCAGTCACCAGCCAGGGAGCAATCAGCCCCAGCATTTT. Translated, it gives CASSHQPGSNQPQHF. Filled out from reference TRBV5-1 and TRBJ1-5, the complete variable domain reads KAGVTQTPRYLIKTRGQQVTLSCSPISGHRSVSWYQQTPGQGLQFLFEYFSETQRNKGNFPGRFSGRQFSNSRSEMNVSTLELGDSALYLCASSHQPGSNQPQHFGDGTRLSIL.

J is TRBJ2-1 and V is TRBV19; a possible D gene is TRBD2 (5 bases). The CDR3 has 14 residues. Between the trimmed V and J ends, which lost 6 bases and 3 bases, there was a span of 12 bases. Germline CDR1 LNHDA, CDR2 SQIVND (reference sequence). The DNA of the CDR3 is TGTGCCAGTAGCACCGATCGGGGCTACAATGAGCAGTTCTTC. Translating it yields CASSTDRGYNEQFF.

The chain has TRBV4-1 and TRBJ2-5, with 7 bases fitting TRBD2. The CDR3 consists of 16 residues. The germline V gene has CDR1 MGHRA and CDR2 YSYEKL. V dropped 0 bases and J dropped 5; count of bases not matched to a gene: 9. The chain's CDR3 is CASSQDWAGAGETQYF. The CDR3 region has the DNA TGCGCCAGCAGCCAAGATTGGGCGGGAGCAGGGGAGACCCAGTACTTC.

The rearrangement joins TRBV4-1 to TRBJ1-1; 9 bases line up with TRBD1. Germline assignment: CDR1 MGHRA and CDR2 YSYEKL. The CDR3 length is 17 residues. The V gene end was trimmed by 0 bases and the J gene end by 1 base; junction bases not matched to a gene: 6. In DNA, the CDR3 is TGCGCCAGCAGCCAAGATGGGACAGGGACCCAGAACACTGAAGCTTTCTTT. It specifies CASSQDGTGTQNTEAFF.

This clone has more than one count but fewer than ten. This chain connects TRBV7-3 to TRBJ1-1; TRBD1 agrees at 8 bases. This CDR3 is built from 14 residues. CDR1 and CDR2 (germline): SGHTA, FQGTGA. The trim removed 8 bases at V and 3 bases at J, leaving 8 bases unmatched. The CDR3 DNA sequence: TGTGCCAGCTCCCGGACAGGGATGGACACTGAAGCTTTCTTT. Protein sequence: CASSRTGMDTEAFF.

There are a few counts of this clone. The V gene is TRBV28, the J gene TRBJ2-7; the match to TRBD1 covers 7 bases. CDR3 length: 13 residues. With 4 bases clipped from V and 4 bases from J, the junction kept 4 bases outside the gene matches. Germline V lookup: CDR1 MDHEN, CDR2 SYDVKM. The DNA of the CDR3 is TGTGCCAGCAGTTCCCGACAGGGATACGAGCAGTACTTC. The encoded protein is CASSSRQGYEQYF.

CDR3 in DNA: TGTGCCAGCAACGAAAAGACAGCGGGAGGTGACGGGGAGCTGTTTTTT. As protein: CASNEKTAGGDGELFF. V is TRBV9 and J is TRBJ2-2, with 9 positions matching TRBD2. The CDR3 is made up of 16 amino acids. Germline V CDR1 and CDR2: SGDLS, YYNGEE. With V trimmed by 6 bases and J by 7 bases, 13 bases remained unmatched.

The chain is built from TRBV15 and TRBJ1-1; 9 bases align to TRBD1. The CDR3 covers 15 residues. CDR1 is LNHNV and CDR2 is YYDKDF in the germline V gene (reference sequence). Trimming cost V 2 bases and J 6 bases; bases outside gene matches: 7. The CDR3 bases are TGTGCCACCAGCAGACCAGACAGGGGGTGGGCTGAAGCTTTCTTT. This codes for CATSRPDRGWAEAFF.

The chain is built from TRBV7-9 and TRBJ2-2; TRBD1 matches at 10 bases. The CDR3 covers 16 residues. The V gene end was trimmed by 0 bases and the J gene end by 3 bases; junction bases not matched to a gene: 1. Germline values: CDR1 SEHNR, CDR2 FQNEAQ (reference sequence). The CDR3 DNA reads as TGTGCCAGCAGCTTAGCTGGGACAGGGGACACCGGGGAGCTGTTTTTT. This gives the protein CASSLAGTGDTGELFF.

The chain joins TRBV15 to TRBJ2-3; D call uncertain. V lost 0 bases and J lost 0, with 13 bases in between. The germline CDR1 and CDR2 sequences are LNHNV and YYDKDF (reference sequence). The CDR3 is 17 residues long. DNA of the CDR3: TGTGCCACCAGCAGAGATGGGTCGGTGACTAGCACAGATACGCAGTATTTT. It is translated as CATSRDGSVTSTDTQYF.

The chain couples TRBV5-1 to TRBJ2-4; 10 bases are shared with TRBD2. V was clipped by 0 bases and J by 6 bases; unmatched bases: 3. The germline CDR1 and CDR2 sequences are SGHRS and YFSETQ. The CDR3 has 15 amino acids. The DNA for the CDR3 is TGCGCCAGCAGCTTGGCACTAGCGGGGTTAAACATTCAGTACTTC. Its translation is CASSLALAGLNIQYF.

This sequence joins TRBV28 and TRBJ1-1, with 7 nucleotides matching TRBD1. V lost 5 bases, J lost 8 bases, and 8 bases stayed unmatched. Germline lookup yields CDR1 MDHEN and CDR2 SYDVKM. The CDR3 contains 13 residues. The CDR3 sequence: CASSPTGHVEAFF. CDR3 bases: TGTGCCAGCAGTCCGACAGGGCATGTAGAAGCTTTCTTT.

The table lists this clone with a count of one. The rearrangement links TRBV11-3 to TRBJ1-6; D not certain. V gave up 6 bases and J gave up 7 bases, with 10 bases separating them. CDR1 and CDR2 from the germline V gene are SGHNT and YENEEA. The CDR3 spans 13 residues. The CDR3 bases are TGTGCCAGCAGTTTGCGGTACAATTCACCCCTCCACTTT. Translation gives CASSLRYNSPLHF.

Written as DNA, the CDR3 is TGTGCCAGCTCACCACTCGGGGACAGGGGTGACATTCAGTACTTC. This sequence encodes CASSPLGDRGDIQYF. The chain uses TRBV18 and TRBJ2-4; 10 positions agree with TRBD1. J lost 8 bases, V lost 1 base, and 5 bases had no gene match. The CDR3 has 15 residues. CDR1 and CDR2 from the germline V gene are KGHSH and LQKENI.

CDR3 sequence reads: CASSQDLAGGDTQYF. As DNA, the CDR3 is TGTGCCAGCAGCCAAGACCTAGCGGGAGGGGATACGCAGTATTTT. This chain uses TRBV3-1 (or the pseudogene TRBV3-2) with TRBJ2-3; 12 bases are shared with TRBD2. CDR3 size: 15 residues. The V gene end was trimmed by 0 bases and the J gene end by 6 bases; junction bases not matched to a gene: 1. Germline CDR1 and CDR2: LGHDT and YNNKEL (reference sequence).

This clone was recorded only once. V gene TRBV11-1 combines with J gene TRBJ1-2; D not resolved. Trimming took off 8 bases at V and 2 bases at J, with 12 bases between the two ends. This CDR3 region has 13 residues. CDR1 and CDR2 from the germline V gene are SGHAT and FQDESV (reference sequence). The CDR3 protein is CASSETDNYGYTF. The CDR3 DNA reads TGTGCCAGCTCGGAGACCGACAACTATGGCTACACCTTC.

This sequence joins TRBV7-8 and TRBJ2-5; TRBD2 matches at 12 bases. The CDR3 is made up of 16 amino acids. The trim removed 8 bases at V and 3 bases at J, leaving 10 bases unmatched. CDR1 SGHVS and CDR2 FQNEAQ come from the germline V gene. The CDR3 reads CASQWASGRAKETQYF. The CDR3 DNA sequence: TGTGCCAGCCAGTGGGCTAGCGGGAGGGCCAAAGAGACCCAGTACTTC.

V gene TRBV6-5 combines with J gene TRBJ1-5, with 7 bases lining up with TRBD1. Germline V gene sequence: CDR1 MNHEY, CDR2 SVGAGI. Germline trimming cut 7 bases from V and 3 bases from J; bases unmatched to any gene: 6. This CDR3 is 14 amino acids long. The DNA for the CDR3 is TGTGCCAGCAACCCGGGACAGATCAATCAGCCCCAGCATTTT. It encodes CASNPGQINQPQHF.

The chain is built from TRBV24-1 and TRBJ2-3; weak D call: TRBD2 (5 bases). The CDR3 runs 12 residues. Germline V gene data show CDR1 as KGHDR and CDR2 as SFDVKD. V was pared by 2 bases and J by 6 bases, with 5 bases between. The CDR3, as DNA: TGTGCCACCAGTGATTGGAGGGATACGCAGTATTTT. It is translated as CATSDWRDTQYF.

This clone was seen only once. V is TRBV6-1 and J is TRBJ1-3; perhaps TRBD1 as D (5 bases). V lost 2 bases and J lost 4, with 15 bases in between. The CDR3 is 16 amino acids. Germline V gene sequence: CDR1 MNHNS, CDR2 SASEGT. CDR3 nucleotide sequence: TGTGCCAGCAGTGAAAGTGTAAGGGGCACAGGAAACACCATATATTTT. It is translated as CASSESVRGTGNTIYF.